This T cell receptor beta chain was obtained from a study of esophageal squamous cell carcinoma under preoperative chemotherapy. As for the study in general: Samples included peripheral blood T cells as well as tumor-infiltrating lymphocytes.

As to time point: after preoperative PTX-NDP chemotherapy. Paclitaxel-nedaplatin chemotherapy was given to patients ahead of their surgery. This CDR3 comprises 16 residues. Trimming shortened V by 1 base and J by 2 bases, and 14 bases separated the two germline ends. Germline V CDR1 and CDR2: SGHVS, FNYEAQ. Comment on this clonotype: Antigen specificity is unknown. The conserved phenylalanine or tryptophan normally closing the CDR3 is absent here, so this likely arose from a read error.

TCRdb passed the PCR reads through MiXCR, listing each CDR3 protein once. The sample has about 32,000 distinct CDR3 sequences, around half seen once. Study conclusions and caveats: Peripheral T cells migrating into the tumor appeared to partly supply post-treatment tumor-infiltrating lymphocytes.

This specimen was collected from a patient given preoperative chemotherapy. The sequence derives from a human donor with esophageal squamous cell carcinoma. The donor label of this sample is uncertain. The chain uses TRBV7-6 and TRBJ2-5; D remains ambiguous. In DNA, the CDR3 is TGTGCCAGCAGCTTAGTCCCAGATCGAGGACAAGAGACCCAGTACTTG. Residues: CASSLVPDRGQETQYL.